This T cell receptor beta chain derives from a study of blood T cell repertoires in COVID-19. Study at large: Both acute and convalescent COVID-19 samples were obtained from the United States, Italy and Spain. PBMCs, B-cell-depleted T cells, or T cells were the source of the cDNA or gDNA that made up the material.

Under the authors' procedure: Scientists estimated how many nucleated cells there were by amplifying reference gene primers. Clones were read by immunoSEQ multiplex PCR, and TCRdb kept only the in-frame ones, dropping some. V and J calls and clone size follow that table, whereas D and trimming were derived from the DNA. The table includes roughly 200,000 clones, around 83% detected once. This clone showed up just a few times. Patients from Seattle were sampled longitudinally, starting during active infection. The CDR3 is made up of 16 amino acids. With V trimmed by 0 bases and J by 7 bases, 7 bases remained unmatched. The germline gives CDR1 MNHEY, CDR2 SVGAGI.

The sequenced sample was peripheral blood. The chain uses TRBV6-5 and TRBJ2-3, with 10 nucleotides matching TRBD2. This clonotype was obtained from a woman older than 75 with COVID-19, enrolled during active disease. The CDR3 spells CASSYSSGGGRYTQYF. CDR3 in DNA: TGTGCCAGCAGTTACTCGAGCGGGGGGGGCCGGTATACGCAGTATTTT.